This entry lists 9 T cell receptor beta chains sequenced from one sample in a study of T cell responses to AZD1222 COVID-19 vaccine. Sequencing was performed with immunoSEQ multiplex PCR; in TCRdb, only in-frame clones are kept and a portion is missing. The repertoire includes roughly 150,000 clones, less than 90% of them detected once, and 5.5% to 8.5% sits in the top ten. The starting material was peripheral blood, obtained after recovery from COVID-19. The receptors shown here come from an adult who had recovered from COVID-19.

V gene TRBV9 combines with J gene TRBJ2-7; TRBD1 matches at 9 bases. Germline CDR1 SGDLS, CDR2 YYNGEE. Trimming cost V 3 bases and J 1 base; bases outside gene matches: 5. This CDR3 has 15 amino acids. CDR3 nucleotide sequence: TGTGCCAGCAGCGATTCCGGGACAGGGTCCTACGAGCAGTACTTC. Translated, it gives CASSDSGTGSYEQYF.

The gene calls are TRBV28 and TRBJ1-5, with 7 bases that match TRBD1. This CDR3 contains 17 residues. After removal of 1 base from V and 3 bases from J, the junction contained 9 bases not matched to a gene. Germline V gene data show CDR1 as MDHEN and CDR2 as SYDVKM. CDR3: CASSLFGRGAFNQPQHF. In nucleotides, the CDR3 is TGTGCCAGCAGTTTATTCGGCAGGGGGGCCTTCAATCAGCCCCAGCATTTT.

V and J are TRBV6-2 or TRBV6-3 and TRBJ2-7; TRBD2 agrees at 16 bases. Losses at the gene ends were 8 bases for V and 2 bases for J; bases not matched to a gene: 6. Germline V gives CDR1 MNHEY, CDR2 SVGEGT. This CDR3 has 16 residues. This chain's CDR3 is CASRPGLAGGPYEQYF. DNA for the CDR3: TGTGCCAGCCGCCCGGGACTAGCGGGGGGGCCCTACGAGCAGTACTTC.

This chain links TRBV4-3 with TRBJ2-4, with D possibly TRBD1 on 5 matching bases. V lost 1 base, J lost 1 base, and 8 bases lay in between. Germline CDR1 LGHNA, CDR2 YSLEER. This CDR3 spans 15 amino acids. CDR3 coding DNA: TGCGCCAGCAGCCAAGTAAAGGGGGCCAAAAACATTCAGTACTTC. It specifies CASSQVKGAKNIQYF.

The CDR3 is CASSPTQGGDGYTF. Written as DNA, the CDR3 is TGTGCCAGCTCACCCACACAGGGAGGGGATGGCTACACCTTC. The chain employs TRBV18 and TRBJ1-2, with D tentatively TRBD1 (6 bases). In germline, CDR1 is KGHSH, CDR2 LQKENI. V was shortened by 3 bases and J by 6 bases, with 14 bases between the two germline ends. This CDR3 region has 14 residues.

J is TRBJ1-2 and V is TRBV28; possible D gene TRBD1, 6 bases. Germline V CDR1 and CDR2: MDHEN, SYDVKM. Trimming cost V 6 bases and J 3 bases, with 14 bases left between them. The CDR3 runs 14 residues. CDR3 DNA sequence: TGTGCCAGCAGCGTCGTCGGGGGCGACTATGGCTACACCTTC. This encodes CASSVVGGDYGYTF.

The chain recombines TRBV7-9 with TRBJ2-7; 9 positions match TRBD1. CDR1 is SEHNR and CDR2 is FQNEAQ in the germline V gene (reference sequence). This CDR3 spans 15 amino acids. V was clipped by 1 base and J by 1 base; unmatched bases: 2. The CDR3 DNA reads TGTGCCAGCAGCTTAGGGACAGGGGCTTCCTACGAGCAGTACTTC. Translation: CASSLGTGASYEQYF.

This clone was seen once. The V and J genes are TRBV19 and TRBJ1-2; weak D call: TRBD1 (6 bases). This CDR3 region has 13 residues. V was shortened by 4 bases and J by 4 bases, with 10 bases between the two germline ends. Germline CDR1 LNHDA, CDR2 SQIVND (reference sequence). For the CDR3, the DNA is TGTGCCAGTAGTACACAGGGTGCCTATGGCTACACCTTC. It yields the protein CASSTQGAYGYTF.

The chain has TRBV2 and TRBJ1-2; 8 bases agree with TRBD1. Per germline, CDR1 SNHLY and CDR2 FYNNEI. J lost 4 bases, V lost 6 bases, and 4 bases had no gene match. The CDR3 contains 13 residues. DNA of the CDR3: TGTGCCAGCAGGGACAGGGCTTCCTATGGCTACACCTTC. Translated: CASRDRASYGYTF.